The 9 T cell receptor beta chains below all came from one sample that was sequenced in a study of blood T cell repertoires in COVID-19. The table came from immunoSEQ multiplex PCR; TCRdb's copy has only in-frame clones and leaves some out. The profile shows about 180,000 clones, approximately 87% of them singletons. The sample was peripheral blood. The source of these receptors is an older man with active or convalescent COVID-19.

The rearrangement links TRBV27 to TRBJ2-7, with D uncertain. Germline-derived CDR1 and CDR2 are MNHEY and SMNVEV (reference sequence). The V end lost 7 bases, the J end lost 2 bases, and 9 bases lay between the germline ends. The CDR3 runs to 12 residues. Here the CDR3 reads CASMGEAYEQYF. CDR3 sequence (DNA): TGTGCCAGCATGGGCGAAGCCTACGAGCAGTACTTC.

This clone was recorded once. The J gene is TRBJ1-2, the V gene TRBV5-4, with D unresolved. V shed 0 bases and J shed 6 bases, with 6 bases lying between them. Germline-derived CDR1 and CDR2 are SGHNT and YYREEE (reference sequence). The CDR3 totals 12 residues. The CDR3 sequence is CASSLDGHGYTF. CDR3 DNA sequence: TGTGCCAGCAGCTTGGATGGCCATGGCTACACCTTC. Based on the CDR3 plus reference TRBV5-4 and TRBJ1-2, the full variable domain is ETGVTQSPTHLIKTRGQQVTLRCSSQSGHNTVSWYQQALGQGPQFIFQYYREEENGRGNFPPRFSGLQFPNYSSELNVNALELDDSALYLCASSLDGHGYTFGSGTRLTVV.

A single count supports this clone. The chain has TRBV12-3 or TRBV12-4 and TRBJ1-2; D unclear. V gave up 6 bases and J gave up 4 bases, with 9 bases separating them. CDR3 length: 12 amino acids. CDR3 residues: CASSTHSYGYTF. The CDR3 DNA reads TGTGCCAGCAGCACTCACTCCTATGGCTACACCTTC.

The chain combines TRBV6-5 with TRBJ2-3; the D is unclear. The CDR3 is 12 residues long. V was pared by 5 bases and J by 3 bases, with 6 bases between. CDR1 and CDR2 from the germline V gene are MNHEY and SVGAGI. This CDR3 reads CASSHSTDTQYF. The CDR3 coding sequence is TGTGCCAGCAGTCATAGTACAGATACGCAGTATTTT.

The chain joins TRBV15 to TRBJ1-5; weak D call: TRBD1 (5 bases). V was cut by 6 bases and J by 7 bases, with 22 bases left in between. Germline-derived CDR1 and CDR2 are LNHNV and YYDKDF (reference sequence). This CDR3 is built from 16 residues. CDR3 loop: CATSPLGRRAGQPQHF. CDR3 sequence (DNA): TGTGCCACCAGTCCCCTGGGACGGAGGGCCGGGCAGCCCCAGCATTTT.

CDR3 sequence reads: CASRQGAGRSPEAFF. CDR3 DNA sequence: TGTGCCAGCAGGCAAGGTGCAGGGCGATCCCCTGAAGCTTTCTTT. The V call is TRBV6-5, the J call TRBJ1-1, with TRBD1 as a possible D gene (5 bases). Germline CDR1 and CDR2: MNHEY and SVGAGI. V lost 6 bases and J lost 6, with 20 bases in between. The CDR3 loop spans 15 amino acids.

This rearrangement joins TRBV6-6 to TRBJ2-1; a possible D gene is TRBD1 (5 bases). CDR1 MNHNY and CDR2 SVGAGI come from the germline V gene (reference sequence). The CDR3 is 17 residues long. Trimming pared 8 bases from V and 3 bases from J, leaving 23 bases between. The CDR3 sequence: CASRRAGQGFIYNEQFF. The CDR3 DNA is TGTGCCAGCCGTCGGGCAGGGCAGGGTTTCATCTACAATGAGCAGTTCTTC.

This clone was observed once. This chain joins TRBV27 and TRBJ2-1; 10 bases are a match to TRBD2. Per germline, CDR1 MNHEY and CDR2 SMNVEV (reference sequence). This CDR3 is 15 amino acids long. The trim removed 6 bases at V and 4 bases at J, leaving 6 bases unmatched. The CDR3 sequence: CASRPSGRVYNEQFF. For the CDR3, the DNA is TGTGCCAGCAGACCAAGCGGGAGGGTATACAATGAGCAGTTCTTC.

This clone was recorded a few times. This chain connects TRBV18 to TRBJ1-1; 7 bases map to TRBD1. CDR1 KGHSH and CDR2 LQKENI come from the germline V gene. The CDR3 has 13 residues. J was trimmed by 1 base and V by 5 bases; bases with no gene match: 1. CDR3 sequence (DNA): TGTGCCAGCTCAAGGGGGCAGAACACTGAAGCTTTCTTT. This translates into CASSRGQNTEAFF. Full variable domain (remainder filled in from reference TRBV18 and TRBJ1-1): NAGVMQNPRHLVRRRGQEARLRCSPMKGHSHVYWYRQLPEEGLKFMVYLQKENIIDESGMPKERFSAEFPKEGPSILRIQQVVRGDSAAYFCASSRGQNTEAFFGQGTRLTVV.